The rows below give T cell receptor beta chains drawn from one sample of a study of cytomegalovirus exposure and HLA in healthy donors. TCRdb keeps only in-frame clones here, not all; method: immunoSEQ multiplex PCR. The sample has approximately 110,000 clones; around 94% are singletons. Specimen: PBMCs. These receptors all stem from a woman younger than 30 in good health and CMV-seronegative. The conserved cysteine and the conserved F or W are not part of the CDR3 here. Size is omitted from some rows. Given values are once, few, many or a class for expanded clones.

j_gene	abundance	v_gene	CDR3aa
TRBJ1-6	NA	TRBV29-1	SVQGQTNSPLH
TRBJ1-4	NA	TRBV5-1	ASSLDRGREKLF
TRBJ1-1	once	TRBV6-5	ASSSGGAAATEAF
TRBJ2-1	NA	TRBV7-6	ASSLGGGNHYEQF
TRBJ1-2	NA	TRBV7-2	ASSLVTAGYT
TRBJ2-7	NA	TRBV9	ASSVGPGGLYEQY
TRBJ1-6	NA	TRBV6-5	ASSLPDRALH
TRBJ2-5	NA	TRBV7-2	ASSLGTSLPETQY
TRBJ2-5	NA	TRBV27	ASRKQGHETQY
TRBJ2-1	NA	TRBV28	ASSPGGSGRAKNEQF
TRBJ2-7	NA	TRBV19	ASSPGLLAYEQY
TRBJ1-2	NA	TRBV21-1	ASSNPSPGMGGYT
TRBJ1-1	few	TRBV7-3	ASSWDRDTEAF
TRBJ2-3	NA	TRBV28	ASNQGDTQY
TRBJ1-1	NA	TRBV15	ATSRDRGAYTEAF
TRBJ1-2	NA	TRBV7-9	ASSLLTGRTNGYT
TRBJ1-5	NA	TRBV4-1	ASSQDSAGIINQPQH
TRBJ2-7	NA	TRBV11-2	ASSFGVGVYEQY
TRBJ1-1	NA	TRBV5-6	ASRRQGGETEAF
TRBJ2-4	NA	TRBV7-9	ASSQQRGDQY
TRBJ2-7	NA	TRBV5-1	ASSTGTSGSYEQY
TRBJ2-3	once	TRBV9	ASSGSWGHPQY
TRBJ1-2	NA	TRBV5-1	ASSLTPTVNYGYT
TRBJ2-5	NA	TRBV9	ASSKEGGARY
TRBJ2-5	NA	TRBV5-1	ASSFSSEIYGGRPQETQY
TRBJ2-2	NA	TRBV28	ASSLDRGGTGELF
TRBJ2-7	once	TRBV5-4	ASSPTGTSGAYEQY
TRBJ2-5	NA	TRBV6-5	ASSAGWGGETQY
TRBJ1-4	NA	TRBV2	ASEPGQGYEKLF
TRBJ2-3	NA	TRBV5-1	ASSVAGGLTDTQY
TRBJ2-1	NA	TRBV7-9	ASSSPTGLAQDEQF
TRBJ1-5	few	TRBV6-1	ASSPRTQDQPQH
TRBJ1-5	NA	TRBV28	ASSLLWGQGNQPQH
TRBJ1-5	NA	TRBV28	ASSPDRSYSNQPQH
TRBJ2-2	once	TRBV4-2	ASSQDRVGELF
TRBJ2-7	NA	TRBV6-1	ASSARTPYEQY
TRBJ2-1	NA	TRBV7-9	ASSLADRGDEQF
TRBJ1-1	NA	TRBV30	AWSVYRGKEAF
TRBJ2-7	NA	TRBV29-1	SVSGTSGGGLYEQY
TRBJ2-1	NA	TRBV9	ASSAIAGAPNEQF
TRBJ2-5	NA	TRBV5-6	ASSAGQGLQETQY
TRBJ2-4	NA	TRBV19	ASSPQVAKNIQY
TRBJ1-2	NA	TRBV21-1	ASSKVLQGSICYGYT
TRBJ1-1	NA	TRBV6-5	ASSRDRMNTEAF
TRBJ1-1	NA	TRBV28	ASSSQARTEAF
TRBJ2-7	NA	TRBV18	ASSPSGTYEQY
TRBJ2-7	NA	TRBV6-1	ASPREVGYEQY
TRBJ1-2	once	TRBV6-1	ASSESGIWGYT